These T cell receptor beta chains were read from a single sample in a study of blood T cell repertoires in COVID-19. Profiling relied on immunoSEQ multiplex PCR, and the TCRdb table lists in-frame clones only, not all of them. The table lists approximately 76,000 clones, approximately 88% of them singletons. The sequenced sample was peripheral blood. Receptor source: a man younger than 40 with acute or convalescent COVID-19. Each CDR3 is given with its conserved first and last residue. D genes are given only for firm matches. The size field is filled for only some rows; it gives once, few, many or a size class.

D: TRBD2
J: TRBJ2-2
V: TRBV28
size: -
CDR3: CASRWTSGFNTGELFF

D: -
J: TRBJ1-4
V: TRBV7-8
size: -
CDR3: CASSRTENEKLFF

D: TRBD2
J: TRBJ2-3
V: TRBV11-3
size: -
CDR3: CASSLRGTSGRADTQYF

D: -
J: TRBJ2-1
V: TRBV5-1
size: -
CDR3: CASSSGKYSGYYNEQFF

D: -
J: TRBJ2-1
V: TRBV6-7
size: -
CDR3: CASSYPWYFEGDYEQFF

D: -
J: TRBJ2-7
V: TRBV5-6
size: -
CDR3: CASSLVGTSPQYF

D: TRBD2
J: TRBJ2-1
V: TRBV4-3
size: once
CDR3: CASSQEGGRGYNEQFF

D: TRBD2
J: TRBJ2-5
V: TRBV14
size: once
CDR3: CASSQDRTSGFGETQYF

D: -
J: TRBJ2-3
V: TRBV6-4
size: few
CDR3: CASSDSSGSPDTQYF

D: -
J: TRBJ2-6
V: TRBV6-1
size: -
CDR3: CASSEDSSGANVLTF

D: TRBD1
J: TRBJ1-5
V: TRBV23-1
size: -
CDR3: CASSPHRGWVQPQHF

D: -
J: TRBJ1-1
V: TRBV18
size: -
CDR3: CASSPGGKSRNTEAFF

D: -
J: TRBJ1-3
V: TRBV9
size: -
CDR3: CASSRGQGYVNTIYF

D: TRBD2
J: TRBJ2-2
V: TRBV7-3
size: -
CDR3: CASSFAGLADGELFF

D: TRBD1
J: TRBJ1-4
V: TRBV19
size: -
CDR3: CASSIEAGTGPEKLFF

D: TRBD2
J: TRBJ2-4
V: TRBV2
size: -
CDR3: CASSGEIAGVGRRNIQYF

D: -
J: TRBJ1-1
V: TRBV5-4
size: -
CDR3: CASSPQGLHNTEAFF

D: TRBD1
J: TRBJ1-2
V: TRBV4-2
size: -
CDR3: CASSPLLGGPTGAANYGYTF

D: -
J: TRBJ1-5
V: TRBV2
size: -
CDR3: CASSQVRDQPQHF

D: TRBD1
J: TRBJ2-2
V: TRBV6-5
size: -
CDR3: CASSYEPDRLTGELFF

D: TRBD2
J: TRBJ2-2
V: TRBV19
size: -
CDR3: CASGLAGYTGELFF

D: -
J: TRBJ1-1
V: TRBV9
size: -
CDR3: CASSVAGTMNTEAFF

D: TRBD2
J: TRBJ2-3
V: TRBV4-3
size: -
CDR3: CASSQVSGSGTDTQYF

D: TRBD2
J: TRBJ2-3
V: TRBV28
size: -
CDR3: CASSRIAGGRPDTQYF

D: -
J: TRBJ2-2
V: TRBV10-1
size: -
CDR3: CASGGPAEGAGELFF

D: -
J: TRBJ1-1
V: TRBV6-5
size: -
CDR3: CASSVVDTMNTEAFF

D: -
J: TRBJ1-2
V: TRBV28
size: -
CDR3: CASSLGGEQNGYTF

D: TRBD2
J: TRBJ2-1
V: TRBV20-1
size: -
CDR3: CSASAAGRYNEQFF

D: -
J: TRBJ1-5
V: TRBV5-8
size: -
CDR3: CASSPGINSNQPQHF

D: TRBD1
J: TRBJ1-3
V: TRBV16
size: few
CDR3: CASSLQGSGNTIYF

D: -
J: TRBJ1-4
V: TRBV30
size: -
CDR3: CAWLLPGSANEKLFF

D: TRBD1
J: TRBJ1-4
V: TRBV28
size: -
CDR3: CASSSGQGNNEKLFF

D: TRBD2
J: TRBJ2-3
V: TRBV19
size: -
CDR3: CASSKGLAGGSPVLTQYF

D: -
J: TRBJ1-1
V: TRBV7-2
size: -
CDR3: CASSPLGARGTEAFF

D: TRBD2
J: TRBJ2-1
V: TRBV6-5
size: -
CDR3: CASSKRAGGRNEQFF

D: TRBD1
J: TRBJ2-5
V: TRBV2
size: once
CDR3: CASSPRQGTAGTQYF

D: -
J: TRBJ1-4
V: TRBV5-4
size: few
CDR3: CASSLGGLGEKLFF

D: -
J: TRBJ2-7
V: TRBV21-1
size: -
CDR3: CASSKERQGASSYEQYF

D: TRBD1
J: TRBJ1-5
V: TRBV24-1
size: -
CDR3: CATGGIDSNQPQHF

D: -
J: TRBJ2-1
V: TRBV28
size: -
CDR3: CASSLARKGLYEQFF

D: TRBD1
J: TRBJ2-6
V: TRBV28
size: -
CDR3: CASSYTGVGANVLTF

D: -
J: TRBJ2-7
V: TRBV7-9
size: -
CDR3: CASSHPSQVPYEQYF

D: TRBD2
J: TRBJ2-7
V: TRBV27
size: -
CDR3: CASSLRGKRTSGSYEQYF

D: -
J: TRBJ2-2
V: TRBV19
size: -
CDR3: CASSHRAHVGELFF

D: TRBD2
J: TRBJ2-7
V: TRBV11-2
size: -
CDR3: CASNPSLADYEQYF

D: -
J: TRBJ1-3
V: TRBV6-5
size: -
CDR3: CASSYSRRTSGNTIYF

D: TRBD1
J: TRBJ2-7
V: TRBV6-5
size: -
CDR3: CASLPGQRAYEQYF

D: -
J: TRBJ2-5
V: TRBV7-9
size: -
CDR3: CASSLGSGRETQYF

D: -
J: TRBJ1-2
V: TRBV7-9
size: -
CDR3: CASSHEAGYTF

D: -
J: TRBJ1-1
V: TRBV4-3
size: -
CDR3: CASSGLNTEAFF

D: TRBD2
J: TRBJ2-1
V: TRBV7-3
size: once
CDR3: CASSLGASGSRNEQFF